These 26 T cell receptor beta chains were all obtained from the same sample, sequenced in a study of cytomegalovirus exposure and HLA in healthy donors. Using immunoSEQ multiplex PCR, the repertoire was profiled, and TCRdb retains in-frame clones only, with some absent. The sample lists around 60,000 clones; 92% were seen once. Sequenced sample: PBMCs. The receptors come from a woman younger than 30 in good health and CMV-seronegative.

The V gene is TRBV7-9, the J gene TRBJ2-2; a weak D match, TRBD2 (6 bases). CDR3 length: 16 amino acids. In germline, CDR1 is SEHNR, CDR2 FQNEAQ (reference sequence). Trimming removed 5 bases at V and 0 bases at J, with 13 bases between. The CDR3, as DNA: TGTGCCAGCAGCCCCCGGGGGAGGCCGAACACCGGGGAGCTGTTTTTT. Its protein is CASSPRGRPNTGELFF.

This chain uses TRBV9 with TRBJ1-1; 10 bases agree with TRBD1. V dropped 0 bases and J dropped 7; count of bases not matched to a gene: 12. The CDR3 totals 17 residues. Germline V gene lookup returns CDR1 SGDLS and CDR2 YYNGEE. The CDR3 DNA reads TGTGCCAGCAGCGTAGGGGTAGGACAGGGGGATAAAATTGAAGCTTTCTTT. As protein: CASSVGVGQGDKIEAFF.

The chain combines TRBV28 with TRBJ2-7; D unclear. Trimming removed 2 bases from V and 3 bases from J, with 11 bases in between. Germline loops: CDR1 MDHEN, CDR2 SYDVKM. The CDR3 consists of 14 residues. DNA for the CDR3: TGTGCCAGCAGTTTAGGCGGTTTGGTCTACGAGCAGTACTTC. It specifies CASSLGGLVYEQYF.

The chain joins TRBV5-1 to TRBJ2-7; 11 bases are shared with TRBD1. The CDR3 runs 14 residues. V was pared by 3 bases and J by 4 bases, with 3 bases of the junction left unmatched. Germline V gene lookup returns CDR1 SGHRS and CDR2 YFSETQ. The DNA of the CDR3 is TGCGCCAGCAGCTCCGGGACAGGGGGGTACGAGCAGTACTTC. Protein product: CASSSGTGGYEQYF.

This clone qualifies as medium-sized (0.01 to 0.1%). This chain joins TRBV2 and TRBJ1-5; 8 bases are a match to TRBD1. The CDR3 length is 15 residues. J was trimmed by 0 bases and V by 7 bases; bases with no gene match: 5. Per germline, CDR1 SNHLY and CDR2 FYNNEI. The CDR3 DNA follows: TGTGCCAGCAAGGGGACAGGAGCTAGCAATCAGCCCCAGCATTTT. Its translation: CASKGTGASNQPQHF.

In DNA form, the CDR3 reads TGTGCCAGCAGTTCCGACAGGGAGATCGCAAGCAATCAGCCCCAGCATTTT. As protein: CASSSDREIASNQPQHF. The rearrangement joins TRBV7-9 to TRBJ1-5, with TRBD1 matching over 7 bases. This CDR3 contains 17 residues. V gave up 6 bases and J gave up 1 base; unmatched junction bases: 12. Germline lookup yields CDR1 SEHNR and CDR2 FQNEAQ (reference sequence).

The chain joins TRBV7-2 to TRBJ1-2, with 11 bases lining up with TRBD1. V shed 5 bases and J 2 bases; nucleotides not matched to a gene: 1. The CDR3 runs 14 residues. Germline V CDR1 and CDR2: SGHTA, FQGNSA. The chain's CDR3 is CASSRDRGNYGYTF. Written as DNA, the CDR3 is TGTGCCAGCAGCCGGGACAGGGGGAACTATGGCTACACCTTC.

This clone was observed a few times. The chain has TRBV4-1 and TRBJ2-6, with TRBD1 identical over 9 bases. V lost 0 bases and J lost 9; bases outside the gene matches: 6. The CDR3 has 16 residues. Germline V gene data show CDR1 as MGHRA and CDR2 as YSYEKL. The CDR3 bases are TGCGCCAGCAGCCAAGACCCGGGACAGGGTGTCAACGTCCTGACTTTC. Amino acids: CASSQDPGQGVNVLTF.

The genes are TRBV29-1 and TRBJ1-1; D call uncertain. CDR1 is SQVTM, CDR2 ANQGSEA, per germline. V lost 3 bases and J 6 bases, leaving 14 bases between the germline ends. This CDR3 is 13 amino acids long. This CDR3 reads CSVEVSEWSEAFF. The CDR3 DNA reads as TGCAGCGTTGAGGTCAGTGAATGGTCTGAAGCTTTCTTT.

The CDR3 sequence: CASSQSPTGGGQPQHF. The CDR3 coding sequence is TGCGCCAGCAGCCAAAGCCCGACAGGGGGAGGTCAGCCCCAGCATTTT. This chain connects TRBV4-3 to TRBJ1-5; TRBD1 aligns across 9 bases. Germline V gene lookup returns CDR1 LGHNA and CDR2 YSLEER. This CDR3 has 16 residues. The ends lost 2 bases at V and 6 bases at J; junction bases unmatched: 8.

The rearrangement joins TRBV4-3 to TRBJ2-4; D is possibly TRBD1 (6 bases). Trimming left V 3 bases short and J 7 bases short, with 16 bases between. Germline CDR1 LGHNA, CDR2 YSLEER. This CDR3 has 15 residues. CDR3 amino acids: CASSHTKRQGNIQYF. CDR3 DNA sequence: TGCGCCAGCAGCCACACCAAGCGCCAGGGGAACATTCAGTACTTC.

V and J are TRBV7-9 and TRBJ1-2, with TRBD1 identical over 7 bases. The trim removed 5 bases at V and 2 bases at J, leaving 8 bases unmatched. The CDR3 sequence is 15 residues long. From germline, CDR1 is SEHNR and CDR2 FQNEAQ (reference sequence). This CDR3 reads CASSTAQGPNYGYTF. The CDR3 nucleotides are TGTGCCAGCAGCACCGCACAGGGGCCGAACTATGGCTACACCTTC.

V usage is TRBV5-4 and J usage is TRBJ2-1, with TRBD1 identical over 7 bases. The CDR3 covers 16 residues. Germline values: CDR1 SGHNT, CDR2 YYREEE (reference sequence). V was pared by 4 bases and J by 3 bases, with 10 bases of the junction left unmatched. In DNA, the CDR3 is TGTGCCAGCAGCCAAATACCGGGACAGAGCTACAATGAGCAGTTCTTC. It yields the protein CASSQIPGQSYNEQFF.

The V gene is TRBV28, the J gene TRBJ2-5, with 13 bases fitting TRBD2. Unmatched junction bases numbered 20, after V lost 5 bases and J lost 5 bases. The germline V gene has CDR1 MDHEN and CDR2 SYDVKM. This CDR3 spans 20 amino acids. The CDR3 is CASSPGLAGEPTNPPETQYF. The CDR3 DNA is TGTGCCAGCAGTCCCGGACTAGCGGGGGAACCAACCAACCCCCCGGAGACCCAGTACTTC.

This clone occurred once. The CDR3 DNA sequence: TGTGCCAGCAGTGACATGAAGACGGGGAACACTGAAGCTTTCTTT. Protein sequence: CASSDMKTGNTEAFF. The chain employs TRBV2 and TRBJ1-1; D is unresolved. From germline, CDR1 is SNHLY and CDR2 FYNNEI. Trimming left V 3 bases short and J 1 base short, with 12 bases between. CDR3 length: 15 residues.

The table lists this clone with a few counts. The J gene is TRBJ1-6, the V gene TRBV2, with D maybe TRBD1 (6 bases). Trimming removed 2 bases from V and 7 bases from J, with 9 bases in between. There are 14 residues in the CDR3. The germline V gene encodes CDR1 SNHLY and CDR2 FYNNEI. The CDR3 loop reads CASSERDINSPLHF. The CDR3 DNA reads TGTGCCAGCAGTGAACGGGACATAAATTCACCCCTCCACTTT.

V gene TRBV7-9 combines with J gene TRBJ2-7; 10 positions agree with TRBD1. The CDR3 covers 14 residues. In germline, CDR1 is SEHNR, CDR2 FQNEAQ (reference sequence). Trimming cost V 5 bases and J 5 bases; bases outside gene matches: 6. For the CDR3, the DNA is TGTGCCAGCAGCACCGGGACAGGGGCCAACGAGCAGTACTTC. Protein: CASSTGTGANEQYF.

The genes are TRBV11-2 and TRBJ1-5; 9 positions agree with TRBD1. The CDR3 has 16 amino acids. J lost 5 bases, V lost 5 bases, and 10 bases had no gene match. CDR1 SGHAT and CDR2 FQNNGV come from the germline V gene. In nucleotides, the CDR3 is TGTGCCAGCAGCCCATCGACAGGGGGGAAGCATCAGCCCCAGCATTTT. It encodes CASSPSTGGKHQPQHF.

This chain joins TRBV27 and TRBJ2-3, with 9 bases identical to TRBD1. This CDR3 comprises 17 residues. The germline CDR1 and CDR2 sequences are MNHEY and SMNVEV (reference sequence). Trimming at V came to 3 bases and at J to 0 bases, leaving 7 bases not matched to a gene. CDR3 in DNA: TGTGCCAGCAGTTTTTTGGGAACAGGGGGCAGCACAGATACGCAGTATTTT. Protein sequence: CASSFLGTGGSTDTQYF.

V is TRBV6-1 and J is TRBJ1-5; D gene uncertain. The CDR3 is 13 amino acids. Germline CDR1 is MNHNS and CDR2 is SASEGT. Between the trimmed V and J ends, which lost 4 bases and 7 bases, there was a span of 11 bases. The CDR3 nucleotides are TGTGCCAGCAGTGGGTACATGGGCCAGCCCCAGCATTTT. Protein sequence: CASSGYMGQPQHF.

V gene TRBV10-3 combines with J gene TRBJ2-1, with D possibly being TRBD1 (7 bases). Trimming pared 7 bases from V and 7 bases from J, leaving 14 bases between. Germline V gene data show CDR1 as ENHRY and CDR2 as SYGVKD. This CDR3 comprises 13 residues. The CDR3 nucleotides are TGTGCCATCAAAGAACCAGGGGGGAATGAGCAGTTCTTC. It translates to CAIKEPGGNEQFF.

This clone was observed a single time. CDR3 amino acids: CASSMDRASEQYF. CDR3 coding DNA: TGTGCCAGCAGTATGGACAGGGCCAGCGAGCAGTACTTC. This chain links TRBV6-6 with TRBJ2-7; 8 nucleotides line up with TRBD1. After removal of 5 bases from V and 6 bases from J, the junction contained 6 bases not matched to a gene. Looked up from germline, CDR1 is MNHNY and CDR2 is SVGAGI (reference sequence). This CDR3 is built from 13 residues.

The gene calls are TRBV28 and TRBJ1-4; D is unresolved. In germline, CDR1 is MDHEN, CDR2 SYDVKM. The ends were cut back, 5 bases at V and 6 bases at J, with 13 bases in the middle. CDR3 size: 14 residues. The CDR3 is CASSRPGSDEKLFF. In DNA form, the CDR3 reads TGTGCCAGCAGTCGACCGGGGTCGGATGAAAAACTGTTTTTT.

The CDR3 protein is CSVETGTGNYEQYF. CDR3 bases: TGCAGCGTTGAAACCGGGACAGGGAATTACGAGCAGTACTTC. The rearrangement joins TRBV29-1 to TRBJ2-7; 9 nucleotides line up with TRBD1. The CDR3 covers 14 residues. Trimming cost V 2 bases and J 4 bases; bases outside gene matches: 6. From germline, CDR1 is SQVTM and CDR2 ANQGSEA.

The V gene is TRBV7-2, the J gene TRBJ1-2; 9 bases match TRBD1. The CDR3 covers 14 residues. Germline CDR1 reads SGHTA; CDR2 reads FQGNSA. V shed 7 bases, J shed 8 bases, and the junction held 11 bases outside the gene matches. CDR3 DNA sequence: TGTGCCAGCAACTTCAATACAGGGGGCAGAGGCTACACCTTC. Its protein is CASNFNTGGRGYTF.

The chain couples TRBV6-1 to TRBJ2-1; 14 bases align to TRBD2. J lost 2 bases, V lost 3 bases, and 0 bases had no gene match. Per the germline V gene, CDR1 is MNHNS and CDR2 is SASEGT. CDR3 length equals 16 residues. The CDR3 protein is CASSETSGGAYNEQFF. The CDR3 DNA sequence: TGTGCCAGCAGTGAGACTAGCGGGGGGGCCTACAATGAGCAGTTCTTC.